What follows are 5 T cell receptor beta chains derived from one specimen sequenced in a study of early T cells in non-severe SARS-CoV-2 infection (dated by TCRdb to 2020 to 2023). The library was made by 5' RACE. TCRdb records NextSeq 500 as the sequencer. Clones were called with MiXCR by TCRdb after fastp trimmed the public reads at Q25, and only in-frame beta chains were retained. Merged by CDR3 protein, the rows form single entries marked with the most common genes and DNA. Across this sample there are roughly 32,000 distinct CDR3 sequences, with 3% to 5% seen only once. The ten largest clones take up around 8.4% of the sample. What was sequenced was whole blood. The receptors here all came from an adult who was a healthcare worker with PCR-confirmed SARS-CoV-2 infection or an uninfected control (not recorded which).

Ten or more counts support this clonotype. This chain links TRBV11-3 with TRBJ2-7; TRBD2 agrees at 13 bases. With 5 bases clipped from V and 1 base from J, the junction kept 2 bases outside the gene matches. The CDR3 consists of 15 residues. Germline V CDR1 and CDR2: SGHNT, YENEEA. The CDR3 spells CASSMGLAGSYEQYF. The CDR3 nucleotides read TGTGCCAGCAGCATGGGACTAGCGGGATCCTACGAGCAGTACTTC.

This clonotype was observed many times. V gene TRBV5-4 combines with J gene TRBJ2-3, with a possible D match to TRBD1 (6 bases). Germline values: CDR1 SGHNT, CDR2 YYREEE (reference sequence). Trimming cost V 9 bases and J 2 bases, with 19 bases left between them. CDR3 length: 15 amino acids. The CDR3 loop reads CATELRGYLTDTQYF. The CDR3 nucleotides read TGTGCCACCGAGTTAAGGGGGTACCTCACAGATACGCAGTATTTT.

The table lists this clonotype with many counts. The genes are TRBV7-9 and TRBJ2-1; D perhaps matches TRBD2 (6 bases). V gave up 5 bases and J gave up 4 bases, with 15 bases separating them. This CDR3 has 15 amino acids. Germline CDR1 is SEHNR and CDR2 is FQNEAQ (reference sequence). The DNA for the CDR3 is TGTGCCAGCAGCATACTAGCACCACAATACAATGAGCAGTTCTTC. Translation gives CASSILAPQYNEQFF.

This clonotype has at least ten counts. This chain joins TRBV5-1 and TRBJ2-6, with a tentative D call TRBD1 (5 bases). There are 17 residues in the CDR3. Germline values: CDR1 SGHRS, CDR2 YFSETQ. Trimming removed 1 base at V and 0 bases at J, with 11 bases between. This CDR3 reads CASSLRQTISGANVLTF. The CDR3 DNA reads as TGCGCCAGCAGCTTGAGACAGACAATCTCTGGGGCCAACGTCCTGACTTTC.

The V gene is TRBV4-3, the J gene TRBJ2-3; D remains unclear. The CDR3 runs 14 residues. Trimming removed 2 bases from V and 2 bases from J, with 8 bases in between. Germline assignment: CDR1 LGHNA and CDR2 YSLEER. The CDR3 sequence is CASSQRAVTDTQYF. The CDR3 DNA reads TGCGCCAGCAGCCAAAGGGCGGTCACAGATACGCAGTATTTT.